The 28 T cell receptor beta chains given below trace back to one sample, sequenced in a study of Graves' ophthalmopathy and Graves' hyperthyroidism. CDR3 regions of TCR beta were amplified from RNA transcripts. HTBI-primed first-round RT-PCR preceded second-round multiplex PCR. TCRdb reprocessed the multiplex PCR reads via MiXCR and lists one record per CDR3 protein. The sample yields about 420,000 distinct CDR3 sequences, roughly 20% seen once. The sample comprised peripheral blood. These receptors came from a woman aged 18-29 years with stable Graves' hyperthyroidism.

This clonotype was counted at least ten times. This chain joins TRBV14 and TRBJ1-2, with 7 bases identical to TRBD1. The CDR3 extends over 15 amino acids. Unmatched junction bases numbered 8, after V lost 3 bases and J lost 4 bases. The germline V gene has CDR1 SGHDN and CDR2 FVKESK. Here the CDR3 DNA reads TGTGCCAGCAGCCAGAACAGGGGATATGGCTATGGCTACACCTTC. Its protein is CASSQNRGYGYGYTF.

At least ten counts were recorded for this clonotype. The chain recombines TRBV7-2 with TRBJ2-7; 11 nucleotides agree with TRBD2. CDR1 and CDR2 (germline): SGHTA, FQGNSA. Unmatched junction bases numbered 6, after V lost 1 base and J lost 1 base. This CDR3 contains 17 residues. The CDR3 DNA sequence: TGTGCCAGCAGCTTAGTTCGGGCTAGCGGGAGGTCCTACGAGCAGTACTTC. Protein product: CASSLVRASGRSYEQYF.

This clonotype was seen many times. CDR3 nucleotide sequence: TGTGCCAGCAGTGAAGCTCCGGGACAGCAAAACATTCAGTACTTC. It translates to CASSEAPGQQNIQYF. The chain recombines TRBV2 with TRBJ2-4; 7 bases map to TRBD1. The CDR3 spans 15 residues. The V gene's germline CDR1 is SNHLY and CDR2 FYNNEI. After removal of 0 bases from V and 5 bases from J, the junction contained 4 bases not matched to a gene.

This clonotype was found many times. The rearrangement uses TRBV2 and TRBJ2-5, with TRBD2 as a possible D gene (6 bases). V lost 3 bases, J lost 3 bases, and 20 bases lay in between. The CDR3 totals 17 residues. CDR1 is SNHLY and CDR2 is FYNNEI in the germline V gene. The chain's CDR3 is CASSDGWVAGRKETQYF. In DNA, the CDR3 is TGTGCCAGCAGTGATGGGTGGGTGGCCGGGAGAAAAGAGACCCAGTACTTC.

This clonotype was recorded many times. This chain uses TRBV7-2 with TRBJ1-2, with D possibly TRBD1 on 6 matching bases. Germline assignment: CDR1 SGHTA and CDR2 FQGNSA. Trimming shortened V by 5 bases and J by 0 bases, and 13 bases separated the two germline ends. This CDR3 has 15 residues. This CDR3 reads CASSNDRPANYGYTF. CDR3 sequence (DNA): TGTGCCAGCAGCAACGACAGGCCGGCTAACTATGGCTACACCTTC.

This clonotype came up many times. This sequence joins TRBV7-9 and TRBJ2-7, with a tentative D call TRBD2 (6 bases). Trimming cost V 5 bases and J 2 bases, with 16 bases left between them. This CDR3 comprises 15 residues. CDR1 is SEHNR, CDR2 FQNEAQ, per germline (reference sequence). CDR3 in amino acids: CASSPGLSVAYEQYF. DNA of the CDR3: TGTGCCAGCAGCCCGGGACTGAGCGTTGCCTACGAGCAGTACTTC.

In regard to this clonotype: Given a much more abundant clone one base away, this may be a read error. V gene TRBV7-8 combines with J gene TRBJ2-5, with D perhaps matching TRBD1 (6 bases). The CDR3 extends over 14 amino acids. V was clipped by 5 bases and J by 0 bases, with 10 bases between them. Germline CDR1 reads SGHVS; CDR2 reads FQNEAQ. The chain's CDR3 is CASSGYRDQETQYF. The CDR3 bases are TGTGCCAGCAGCGGGTACAGGGACCAAGAGACCCAGTACTTC.

This clonotype occurred many times. The V call is TRBV10-3, the J call TRBJ2-7; D is ambiguous. The germline V gene has CDR1 ENHRY and CDR2 SYGVKD. V gave up 4 bases and J gave up 2 bases, with 18 bases separating them. The CDR3 runs 16 residues. In nucleotides, the CDR3 is TGTGCCATCAGTGGTAAACCGGGTCCTTCCCCCTACGAGCAGTACTTC. As protein: CAISGKPGPSPYEQYF.

V usage is TRBV19 and J usage is TRBJ2-7, with 11 positions matching TRBD2. The ends lost 4 bases at V and 6 bases at J; junction bases unmatched: 5. CDR1 is LNHDA, CDR2 SQIVND, per germline (reference sequence). The CDR3 is made up of 14 amino acids. The CDR3: CASSKASGRFEQYF. The CDR3 nucleotides are TGTGCCAGTAGTAAGGCTAGCGGGAGGTTCGAGCAGTACTTC. Full variable domain (outside the CDR3, taken from reference TRBV19 and TRBJ2-7): DGGITQSPKYLFRKEGQNVTLSCEQNLNHDAMYWYRQDPGQGLRLIYYSQIVNDFQKGDIAEGYSVSREKKESFPLTVTSAQKNPTAFYLCASSKASGRFEQYFGPGTRLTVT.

The chain employs TRBV14 and TRBJ1-6; the D is unclear. Between the trimmed V and J ends, which lost 1 base and 0 bases, there was a span of 4 bases. This CDR3 is 15 amino acids long. In germline, CDR1 is SGHDN, CDR2 FVKESK. CDR3 nucleotide sequence: TGTGCCAGCAGCCAAGTTTACTCCTATAATTCACCCCTCCACTTT. It is translated as CASSQVYSYNSPLHF.

This clonotype appeared many times. A much larger clone lies one base from this, so it may be a read error. The V call is TRBV12-3 or TRBV12-4, the J call TRBJ1-5; D is perhaps TRBD1 (5 bases). CDR3 length equals 15 residues. The CDR3 region is CASGLSRGIDQPQHF. For the CDR3, the DNA is TGTGCCAGCGGTTTATCAAGGGGCATAGATCAGCCCCAGCATTTT.

This sequence joins TRBV4-1 and TRBJ2-7; 8 bases align to TRBD1. Trimming removed 3 bases from V and 4 bases from J; junction bases left unmatched: 8. The germline V gene has CDR1 MGHRA and CDR2 YSYEKL. CDR3 size: 15 residues. The CDR3 loop is CASSHWSQGGYEQYF. The CDR3 DNA sequence: TGCGCCAGCAGCCACTGGTCACAGGGGGGTTACGAGCAGTACTTC.

The V gene is TRBV9, the J gene TRBJ2-7; the D gene is possibly TRBD2 (7 bases). CDR3 size: 15 residues. Germline loops: CDR1 SGDLS, CDR2 YYNGEE. V shed 4 bases and J shed 3 bases, with 17 bases lying between them. The CDR3 DNA sequence: TGTGCCAGCAGCCAAGGGGGGGAGACTGACTACGAGCAGTACTTC. The encoded protein is CASSQGGETDYEQYF. The full variable domain, in which reference TRBV9 and TRBJ2-7 provide the parts outside the CDR3, is DSGVTQTPKHLITATGQRVTLRCSPRSGDLSVYWYQQSLDQGLQFLIQYYNGEERAKGNILERFSAQQFPDLHSELNLSSLELGDSALYFCASSQGGETDYEQYFGPGTRLTVT.

The V and J genes are TRBV13 and TRBJ1-2; D ambiguous. Germline V CDR1 and CDR2: PRHDT, FYEKMQ (reference sequence). V was pared by 0 bases and J by 3 bases, with 8 bases between. The CDR3 is made up of 14 amino acids. Here the CDR3 reads CASSLGRGDYGYTF. The CDR3 DNA reads TGTGCCAGCAGCTTAGGTCGTGGTGACTATGGCTACACCTTC.

This clonotype showed up many times. The rearrangement joins TRBV12-3 or TRBV12-4 to TRBJ2-5, with 12 bases fitting TRBD1. V lost 5 bases to trimming and J lost 4 bases; unmatched junction nucleotides: 5. The CDR3 extends over 15 amino acids. The CDR3 DNA sequence: TGTGCCAGCAGTCCGGGACAGGGGGCGGGAGAGACCCAGTACTTC. This codes for CASSPGQGAGETQYF.

This clonotype has a count of ten or more. The V gene is TRBV2, the J gene TRBJ2-5, with TRBD1 matching 11 bases. CDR3 length: 15 amino acids. V was pared by 4 bases and J by 1 base, with 2 bases of the junction left unmatched. The germline V gene has CDR1 SNHLY and CDR2 FYNNEI. The CDR3 DNA follows: TGTGCCAGCAGTGGGGACAGGGGGGGCCAAGAGACCCAGTACTTC. Encoded protein: CASSGDRGGQETQYF.

This clonotype was seen only a few times. CDR3 protein: CASRTSDRAYEQYF. The CDR3 DNA sequence: TGTGCCAGCAGGACCTCGGACAGGGCGTACGAGCAGTACTTC. J is TRBJ2-7 and V is TRBV28; 8 nucleotides agree with TRBD1. CDR3 size: 14 residues. V trimming: 6 bases; J trimming: 4 bases; junction bases outside the gene matches: 8. The germline CDR1 and CDR2 sequences are MDHEN and SYDVKM.

The V and J genes are TRBV24-1 and TRBJ1-2; weak D call: TRBD1 (6 bases). The germline V and J ends were trimmed by 3 bases and 4 bases, with 11 bases remaining between them. The length of the CDR3 is 14 residues. The germline gives CDR1 KGHDR, CDR2 SFDVKD. CDR3 residues: CATSDDDRIYGYTF. For the CDR3, the DNA is TGTGCCACCAGTGATGACGACAGGATCTATGGCTACACCTTC.

In its sample, this clonotype was seen many times. The gene calls are TRBV28 and TRBJ2-5; 10 nucleotides align to TRBD1. The CDR3 runs 15 residues. The germline V gene encodes CDR1 MDHEN and CDR2 SYDVKM. With V trimmed by 5 bases and J by 5 bases, 8 bases remained unmatched. CDR3 nucleotide sequence: TGTGCCAGCAGTGCTGACAGGGGGCCAGGGGAGACCCAGTACTTC. Residues: CASSADRGPGETQYF.

V is TRBV7-2 and J is TRBJ1-1; perhaps TRBD1 as D (5 bases). CDR1 SGHTA and CDR2 FQGNSA come from the germline V gene. With 4 bases removed from V and 8 bases from J, the gap between germline ends came to 17 bases. CDR3 length: 14 amino acids. CDR3 residues: CASSSTSQGLEAFF. The CDR3 nucleotides read TGTGCCAGCAGCTCAACCTCGCAGGGTCTCGAAGCTTTCTTT.

The chain uses TRBV6-2 or TRBV6-3 and TRBJ2-1, with TRBD1 matching 10 bases. V shed 7 bases, J shed 4 bases, and the junction held 4 bases outside the gene matches. CDR1 and CDR2 (germline): MNHEY, SVGEGT. This CDR3 contains 14 residues. The CDR3 is CASNDRGPYNEQFF. CDR3 in DNA: TGTGCCAGCAACGACAGGGGGCCATACAATGAGCAGTTCTTC.

This clonotype was detected ten times or more. J is TRBJ2-5 and V is TRBV2, with unresolved D. The ends were cut back, 1 base at V and 7 bases at J, with 10 bases in the middle. CDR3 length equals 13 residues. The V gene's germline CDR1 is SNHLY and CDR2 FYNNEI. The CDR3 DNA reads as TGTGCCAGCAGTGAAGAGACCCTTAGGACCCAGTACTTC. Protein: CASSEETLRTQYF. The full variable domain, completed using reference TRBV2 and TRBJ2-5, is EPEVTQTPSHQVTQMGQEVILRCVPISNHLYFYWYRQILGQKVEFLVSFYNNEISEKSEIFDDQFSVERPDGSNFTLKIRSTKLEDSAMYFCASSEETLRTQYFGPGTRLLVL.

By share, this clonotype counts as medium-sized (0.01 to 0.1%). The chain joins TRBV7-2 to TRBJ1-6; 9 bases match TRBD1. V shed 4 bases, J shed 7 bases, and the junction held 5 bases outside the gene matches. Germline V lookup: CDR1 SGHTA, CDR2 FQGNSA. The CDR3 extends over 15 amino acids. The CDR3 is CASSSGTGWNSPLHF. DNA of the CDR3: TGTGCCAGCAGCTCAGGGACAGGGTGGAATTCACCCCTCCACTTT.

This sequence joins TRBV2 and TRBJ1-6; the D gene is possibly TRBD1 (5 bases). Germline CDR1 is SNHLY and CDR2 is FYNNEI. V lost 7 bases and J lost 10, with 11 bases in between. The CDR3 consists of 12 residues. CDR3 coding DNA: TGTGCCAGCAAGACAGAAGGATCACCCCTCCACTTT. Its translation is CASKTEGSPLHF.

V is TRBV6-5 and J is TRBJ1-2; 9 bases agree with TRBD1. Trimming took 4 bases from V and 7 from J; bases not matched to a gene: 4. Germline CDR1 MNHEY, CDR2 SVGAGI. The CDR3 is 13 amino acids. Written as DNA, the CDR3 is TGTGCCAGCAGTTGGACAGGGGAGGGTGGCTACACCTTC. This translates into CASSWTGEGGYTF.

This clonotype was seen more than once but under ten times. A much larger clone differs by one base, so this may be a read error. The chain combines TRBV27 with TRBJ2-2; 8 nucleotides align to TRBD2. Germline V CDR1 and CDR2: MNHEY, SMNVEV (reference sequence). This CDR3 is built from 14 residues. The DNA for the CDR3 is TGTGCCCCCGGGGGGGGTGCCGACACCCGGGAGCTGTTTTTT. Encoded protein: CAPGGGADTRELFF.

This clonotype was detected ten times or more. This chain uses TRBV7-2 with TRBJ2-7, with TRBD1 matching over 11 bases. V dropped 4 bases and J dropped 6; count of bases not matched to a gene: 5. CDR1 SGHTA and CDR2 FQGNSA come from the germline V gene. CDR3 length: 14 amino acids. CDR3 sequence: CASSSGTGGREQYF. CDR3 bases: TGTGCCAGCAGCTCCGGGACAGGGGGTCGCGAGCAGTACTTC.

In this sample, this clonotype turned up many times. The rearrangement joins TRBV4-1 to TRBJ1-1; 8 bases match TRBD1. The CDR3 runs 18 residues. Germline V lookup: CDR1 MGHRA, CDR2 YSYEKL. V was clipped by 5 bases and J by 5 bases; unmatched bases: 19. The CDR3: CASSGRVRDRNQNTEAFF. The CDR3 DNA sequence: TGCGCCAGCAGCGGGAGGGTTAGGGACAGGAATCAAAATACTGAAGCTTTCTTT.